This T cell receptor beta chain emerged from a study of blood T cell repertoires in COVID-19 (dated by TCRdb to between 2020 and 2021). Notes on the research overall: Samples covering the acute and convalescent phases of COVID-19 were provided by collaborators in the United States, Italy and Spain. The prospective study material was composed of cDNA or gDNA derived from T cells, B-cell-depleted T cells, or PBMCs. Subjects who had been exposed to COVID-19, were actively infected with it, or had recovered from it provided the deeply sampled blood TCRbeta repertoires that made up the dataset. A freely available public database, intended as a resource for researchers studying the immune response to SARS-CoV-2, is where the repertoires were released. The samples were drawn from two sources: the first 160 participants of the ongoing ImmuneRACE study, and about 1,300 subjects contributed by 6 global collaborators. A de-identified subject ID, COVID-19 status, age in years and sex were almost always included in the sample metadata. Where available, HLA class I and class II types were obtained from metadata supplied by the sample provider rather than from assay-based typing. Study-level results and caveats: The amount of clinical and demographic metadata varied by source and participant and was provided uncurated.

Inclusive of the bounding cysteine and phenylalanine, the CDR3 is 15 residues long. Of all the DNA, just the CDR3 is kept, 45 bases in frame from base 1. The trim is 5 bases for V and 1 base for J, with a gap of 14 bases between the germline ends. The germline V gene specifies LGHNA as CDR1 and YNFKEQ as CDR2. Each collaborating institution followed its own protocols to collect whole blood in K2EDTA tubes. For TCRbeta analysis, collaborator samples were shipped as frozen whole blood, as isolated PBMCs, or as DNA extracted from either sample type. TCRbeta CDR3 regions were amplified from genomic DNA using the immunoSEQ Assay, a bias-controlled multiplex PCR. Per the source publication's procedure: The number of nucleated cells in each sample was estimated by amplification of reference gene primers within the assay. To quantify the absolute abundance of each unique TCRbeta CDR3 rearrangement, sequence reads were collapsed and filtered. Productive Simpson clonality was computed per sample as the square root of Simpson's diversity index over productive rearrangements. TCRdb stores this immuneACCESS table with in-frame sequences only. Part of the clones is absent; in the studies checked, under half of the shortfall reflects unresolved V genes, and no reason is known for the rest. Clonal size and the V and J genes are those of that table, whereas D and trimming came from the DNA. This sample gives about 220,000 clones in total; roughly four fifths of them show up just once. Roughly 2.4% of the sample is held by the ten biggest clonotypes.

In this sample, this clone turned up a few times. No cognate antigen has been identified for it. Per-base quality was not reported, and no clone a single base away is much larger than it. The receptor was derived from a woman aged 55-70 years with acute or convalescent COVID-19. The chain couples TRBV4-2 to TRBJ1-1; the best D guess is TRBD1, with 6 bases matching. Sequences were obtained from peripheral blood. The base sequence is TGTGCCAGCAGCAACAATCTAGGGGGGAACACTGAAGCTTTCTTT. Its protein is CASSNNLGGNTEAFF.